This T cell receptor beta chain was recovered during a study of blood T cells in healthy people across ages. Each donor had approximately 10 milliliters of peripheral blood drawn. No fewer than 6 micrograms of total RNA were isolated from every sample. Details on this clonotype: Its antigen is unknown.

Primers used in a second PCR of about 7 to 12 cycles were a sample-barcoded 5' primer and a J-beta primer mix. From the 5' RACE reads, TCRdb called clonotypes with MiXCR, one entry per CDR3 protein. This sample yields some 940,000 distinct CDR3 sequences, of which approximately 32% are seen a single time; roughly a tenth belongs to the top ten. Study results and caveats: No conclusive comparison of naive versus antigen-experienced cells was possible with unsorted PBMCs. Roughly linearly, TCR beta diversity per million T cells fell as age increased.

The V end lost 6 bases, the J end lost 1 base, and 12 bases lay between the germline ends. Germline V CDR1 and CDR2: PRHDT, FYEKMQ (reference sequence). The CDR3 consists of 14 residues. The sample was also reused in another study, on T cells of mothers and their children.

The TCR comes from a woman aged 40 to 55 in good health. This chain joins TRBV13 and TRBJ1-1, with a weak D call TRBD1 (6 bases). The sequenced material came from blood. CDR3: CASRRGGKNTEAFF. CDR3 bases: TGTGCCAGCAGGAGAGGGGGGAAGAACACTGAAGCTTTCTTT. Filled out from reference TRBV13 and TRBJ1-1, the complete variable domain reads AAGVIQSPRHLIKEKRETATLKCYPIPRHDTVYWYQQGPGQDPQFLISFYEKMQSDKGSIPDRFSAQQFSDYHSELNMSSLELGDSALYFCASRRGGKNTEAFFGQGTRLTVV.